These 5 T cell receptor beta chains share one sample of origin, sequenced in a study of T cells in Graves' hyperthyroidism and ophthalmopathy. The TCR beta CDR3 regions underwent amplification using RNA transcripts as the source. Researchers ran a first-round RT-PCR on the TCR CDR3 using the HTBI primer set. Each CDR3 protein gets one entry after TCRdb re-called the multiplex PCR reads with MiXCR. The sample records about 570,000 distinct CDR3 sequences, roughly 46% being singletons. Sequencing input: peripheral blood or thyroid tissue (not recorded which). Receptors originate from an adult woman with Graves' disease, either hyperthyroidism or ophthalmopathy (not recorded which).

This clonotype was detected a few times. This sequence may be a read error, since a much larger clone differs from it by one base. A read error is likely, as this CDR3 ends without the conserved phenylalanine or tryptophan. The rearrangement joins TRBV12-3 or TRBV12-4 to TRBJ1-5; possibly TRBD1 for D (5 bases). V was pared by 4 bases and J by 2 bases, with 9 bases between. The CDR3 runs to 14 residues. The CDR3 is CASSSGTGNQPQHL. The CDR3 coding sequence is TGTGCCAGCAGTTCAGGGACGGGCAATCAGCCCCAGCATCTT.

The chain couples TRBV4-1 to TRBJ1-5, with D perhaps TRBD1 (6 bases). The V gene's germline CDR1 is MGHRA and CDR2 YSYEKL. This CDR3 has 15 residues. V lost 1 base and J lost 4, with 11 bases in between. The CDR3 bases are TGCGCCAGCAGCCAAGGCAGGGGTGTGAATCAGCCCCAGCATTTT. Translating it yields CASSQGRGVNQPQHF.

This clonotype was observed at least ten times. The J gene is TRBJ2-5, the V gene TRBV29-1; D possibly matches TRBD1 or TRBD2 (6 bases each). CDR3 length: 13 residues. The V end was cut by 2 bases, the J end by 5 bases, with 12 bases between. CDR1 SQVTM and CDR2 ANQGSEA come from the germline V gene. CDR3 DNA sequence: TGCAGCGTTGAAAGAACAGGGAGGGAGACCCAGTACTTC. Protein product: CSVERTGRETQYF.

There are many counts of this clonotype. The chain employs TRBV6-5 and TRBJ1-6; tentative D call: TRBD1 (6 bases). V was clipped by 3 bases and J by 10 bases, with 22 bases between them. The CDR3 extends over 17 amino acids. CDR1 and CDR2 from the germline V gene are MNHEY and SVGAGI. The CDR3 sequence: CASSYPGQGGFWSPLHF. The CDR3 DNA reads TGTGCCAGCAGTTATCCAGGGCAAGGGGGTTTTTGGTCACCCCTCCACTTT.

This clonotype has just a few counts. A read error may explain this, as a much larger clone is one base away. The genes are TRBV7-8 and TRBJ2-5; D not resolved. Germline CDR1 reads SGHVS; CDR2 reads FQNEAQ. This CDR3 is built from 12 residues. V lost 5 bases and J lost 1, with 5 bases in between. For the CDR3, the DNA is TGTGCCAGCAGCATTACCCAAGAGACCCAGTACTTC. Encoded protein: CASSITQETQYF.